This passage covers 16 T cell receptor beta chains from one sample sequenced in a study of CD8+ T cells in alopecia areata. Treatment described: oral pan-JAK inhibitor, 5-10 mg twice daily. RNA was extracted and reverse transcribed into cDNA as the sequencing template. Data came from immunoSEQ multiplex PCR; TCRdb stores just in-frame clones and leaves some out. Of around 200,000 clones listed, roughly 64% are singletons. The sequenced sample was CD4+ T cells sorted from blood, obtained at week 4, from a patient treated with tofacitinib. All receptors come from a human donor with alopecia areata.

This clone was counted a few times. This rearrangement joins TRBV5-6 to TRBJ2-7; D is unresolved. The germline V gene encodes CDR1 SGHDT and CDR2 YYEEEE. The length of the CDR3 is 13 residues. V was pared by 3 bases and J by 1 base, with 8 bases between. The CDR3 DNA is TGTGCCAGCAGCTCCGACAAGTCCTACGAGCAGTACTTC. Its protein is CASSSDKSYEQYF.

The gene calls are TRBV5-1 and TRBJ2-7, with 9 bases aligning to TRBD1. This CDR3 has 14 residues. Germline V CDR1 and CDR2: SGHRS, YFSETQ. V gave up 4 bases and J gave up 6 bases; unmatched junction bases: 8. The CDR3 region is CASSAGQGLREQYF. CDR3 nucleotides: TGCGCCAGCAGCGCAGGACAGGGGTTGCGCGAGCAGTACTTC.

The sample holds a few counts of this clone. CDR3 protein: CASSIGQGATDEQFF. CDR3 DNA sequence: TGTGCCAGTAGTATTGGACAGGGGGCTACCGATGAGCAGTTCTTC. J is TRBJ2-1 and V is TRBV19, with 11 bases aligning to TRBD1. CDR1 and CDR2 (germline): LNHDA, SQIVND (reference sequence). The CDR3 is made up of 15 amino acids. J gave up 8 bases and V 3 bases, and 6 bases lay outside the gene matches.

A few counts support this clone. The chain recombines TRBV30 with TRBJ2-5, with D perhaps matching TRBD1 (6 bases). The CDR3 consists of 13 residues. CDR1 GTSNPN and CDR2 SVGIG come from the germline V gene (reference sequence). V gave up 2 bases and J gave up 5 bases, with 12 bases separating them. Written as DNA, the CDR3 is TGTGCCTGGAGTACAGGGTCAAGGGAGACCCAGTACTTC. Protein: CAWSTGSRETQYF. Complete variable domain (other parts from reference TRBV30 and TRBJ2-5): SQTIHQWPATLVQPVGSPLSLECTVEGTSNPNLYWYRQAAGRGLQLLFYSVGIGQISSEVPQNLSASRPQDRQFILSSKKLLLSDSGFYLCAWSTGSRETQYFGPGTRLLVL.

This clone was counted a single time. Other DNA sequences of this sample code for an identical CDR3. V gene TRBV7-2 combines with J gene TRBJ2-7; D not certain. The germline V gene has CDR1 SGHTA and CDR2 FQGNSA. V was shortened by 5 bases and J by 1 base, with 3 bases between the two germline ends. This CDR3 is 11 amino acids long. Here the CDR3 reads CASSPSYEQYF. In DNA, the CDR3 is TGTGCCAGCAGCCCATCCTACGAGCAGTACTTC.

The chain joins TRBV6-5 to TRBJ2-7; TRBD2 matches 10 bases. From germline, CDR1 is MNHEY and CDR2 SVGAGI. V shed 0 bases and J 4 bases; nucleotides not matched to a gene: 6. The CDR3 consists of 16 residues. The CDR3 loop reads CASSYSIAGGLYEQYF. The CDR3 region has the DNA TGTGCCAGCAGTTACTCCATAGCGGGGGGACTATACGAGCAGTACTTC.

The chain joins TRBV4-2 to TRBJ1-2; a possible D gene is TRBD1 (6 bases). V was trimmed by 0 bases and J by 6 bases, leaving 11 bases between them. The germline V gene encodes CDR1 LGHNA and CDR2 YNFKEQ. The CDR3 totals 14 residues. The CDR3 sequence: CASSQDRGSDGYTF. The CDR3 DNA sequence: TGTGCCAGCAGCCAAGACAGGGGTTCTGATGGCTACACCTTC.

The CDR3 protein is CASSASRVVEQFF. The CDR3 DNA follows: TGTGCCAGCAGTGCCTCCAGGGTAGTTGAGCAGTTCTTC. This chain uses TRBV6-1 with TRBJ2-1; the D gene is possibly TRBD1 (5 bases). Germline CDR1 MNHNS, CDR2 SASEGT. The ends were cut back, 4 bases at V and 9 bases at J, with 13 bases in the middle. This CDR3 spans 13 amino acids.

The V gene is TRBV7-2, the J gene TRBJ1-6; maybe TRBD1 (6 bases). Germline-derived CDR1 and CDR2 are SGHTA and FQGNSA. The V gene lost 4 bases and the J gene lost 10 bases, with 17 bases spanning the gap. The CDR3 is made up of 15 amino acids. Here the CDR3 DNA reads TGTGCCAGCAGCTCGCCACAGGGAGCTGCGTCACCCCTCCACTTT. Translation: CASSSPQGAASPLHF.

This chain uses TRBV18 with TRBJ2-2, with 8 bases fitting TRBD2. V dropped 2 bases and J dropped 1; count of bases not matched to a gene: 3. The CDR3 consists of 16 residues. Germline CDR1 and CDR2: KGHSH and LQKENI. The CDR3 region has the DNA TGTGCCAGCTCACCAAGCGGGGGCGTGAACACCGGGGAGCTGTTTTTT. As protein: CASSPSGGVNTGELFF.

The gene calls are TRBV30 and TRBJ2-6, with 11 bases lining up with TRBD1. The germline V gene has CDR1 GTSNPN and CDR2 SVGIG (reference sequence). Unmatched junction bases numbered 8, after V lost 4 bases and J lost 0 bases. The CDR3 is made up of 18 amino acids. The CDR3 nucleotides read TGTGCCTGGACTCTTGGGGACAGGGGGGCCTCTGGGGCCAACGTCCTGACTTTC. It encodes CAWTLGDRGASGANVLTF.

This clone appeared a few times. The genes are TRBV5-6 and TRBJ1-2, with unresolved D. Trimming removed 1 base from V and 0 bases from J, with 10 bases in between. The CDR3 is 15 residues long. CDR1 and CDR2 (germline): SGHDT, YYEEEE. The DNA of the CDR3 is TGTGCCAGCAGCTTGCCCTTACGGACTAACTATGGCTACACCTTC. Translated, it gives CASSLPLRTNYGYTF.

The chain employs TRBV30 and TRBJ1-2; a weak D match, TRBD1 (5 bases). The CDR3 totals 15 residues. Germline CDR1 reads GTSNPN; CDR2 reads SVGIG (reference sequence). V was clipped by 4 bases and J by 1 base, with 16 bases between them. The CDR3 DNA reads TGTGCCTGGACAAATCAGGGCAGATTTAACTATGGCTACACCTTC. Translation gives CAWTNQGRFNYGYTF.

This chain joins TRBV20-1 and TRBJ2-5; no definite D call. CDR3 length: 11 residues. V dropped 0 bases and J dropped 13 bases, with 12 bases sitting between them. From germline, CDR1 is DFQATT and CDR2 SNEGSKA (reference sequence). The DNA of the CDR3 is TGCAGTGCTAGAGATGGCCGTGCACTGTACTTC. It yields the protein CSARDGRALYF.

For this clone: The junction and the germline gene differ at one end; a read error may be behind it. This specimen includes other DNA sequences encoding the same CDR3. This sequence joins TRBV7-9 and TRBJ1-6, with TRBD1 matching over 7 bases. Germline V gene sequence: CDR1 SEHNR, CDR2 FQNEAQ (reference sequence). The CDR3 extends over 18 amino acids. The chain's CDR3 is CASSLSAGGSSYNSPLHF. The CDR3 bases are TGCGCCAGCAGCCTATCAGCAGGGGGGAGCTCCTATAATTCACCCCTCCACTTT. Based on the CDR3 plus reference TRBV7-9 and TRBJ1-6, the full variable domain is DTGVSQNPRHKITKRGQNVTFRCDPISEHNRLYWYRQTLGQGPEFLTYFQNEAQLEKSRLLSDRFSAERPKGSFSTLEIQRTEQGDSAMYLCASSLSAGGSSYNSPLHFGNGTRLTVT.

The chain joins TRBV11-2 to TRBJ1-5, with D unresolved. CDR1 SGHAT and CDR2 FQNNGV come from the germline V gene. Between the trimmed V and J ends, which lost 2 bases and 0 bases, there was a span of 2 bases. The CDR3 loop spans 13 amino acids. This CDR3 reads CASSLFSNQPQHF. The CDR3 coding sequence is TGTGCCAGCAGCTTATTTAGCAATCAGCCCCAGCATTTT.